These 27 T cell receptor beta chains were sequenced from one sample in a study of cytomegalovirus exposure and HLA in healthy donors. This table comes from immunoSEQ multiplex PCR, and its TCRdb copy is limited to in-frame clones, with some not included. This sample has about 260,000 clones, with around 90% found just once. Material: PBMCs. All receptors come from a woman in her 30s in good health and CMV-seronegative.

The V call is TRBV25-1, the J call TRBJ2-7; no reliable D call. Germline V gene data show CDR1 as MGHDK and CDR2 as SYGVNS. This CDR3 is built from 14 residues. V dropped 2 bases and J dropped 2 bases, with 10 bases sitting between them. The CDR3 loop is CASSEQNRPYEQYF. CDR3 nucleotides: TGTGCCAGCAGTGAACAAAACAGACCCTACGAGCAGTACTTC.

The chain has TRBV10-3 and TRBJ2-5; TRBD2 agrees at 8 bases. From germline, CDR1 is ENHRY and CDR2 SYGVKD. Trimming at V came to 7 bases and at J to 5 bases, leaving 15 bases not matched to a gene. The CDR3 consists of 16 residues. The chain's CDR3 is CAINPTPGLVGETQYF. The CDR3 nucleotides read TGTGCCATCAATCCGACGCCGGGACTAGTAGGGGAGACCCAGTACTTC.

The sample holds one count of this clone. V is TRBV5-1 and J is TRBJ2-7, with 7 bases lining up with TRBD2. There are 14 residues in the CDR3. CDR1 and CDR2 (germline): SGHRS, YFSETQ. J gave up 3 bases and V 3 bases, and 6 bases lay outside the gene matches. CDR3 protein: CASSSSGLHYEQYF. DNA of the CDR3: TGCGCCAGCAGCTCTAGCGGCCTTCACTACGAGCAGTACTTC.

The chain links TRBV5-4 to TRBJ2-7; 9 bases match TRBD1. Trimming removed 0 bases from V and 7 bases from J; junction bases left unmatched: 11. This CDR3 comprises 16 residues. Germline V CDR1 and CDR2: SGHNT, YYREEE (reference sequence). The CDR3 DNA is TGTGCCAGCAGCTTGGGGCCGGTACAGGGGGCATGGGAGCAGTACTTC. Translated, it gives CASSLGPVQGAWEQYF.

The gene calls are TRBV7-2 and TRBJ2-7; D perhaps matches TRBD1 (6 bases). With 3 bases removed from V and 3 bases from J, the gap between germline ends came to 12 bases. CDR3 size: 14 residues. Germline assignment: CDR1 SGHTA and CDR2 FQGNSA. The CDR3 region has the DNA TGTGCCAGCAGCTTCCCGGGACACAACTACGAGCAGTACTTC. Its translation: CASSFPGHNYEQYF. The full variable domain, completed using reference TRBV7-2 and TRBJ2-7, is GAGVSQSPSNKVTEKGKDVELRCDPISGHTALYWYRQSLGQGLEFLIYFQGNSAPDKSGLPSDRFSAERTGGSVSTLTIQRTQQEDSAVYLCASSFPGHNYEQYFGPGTRLTVT.

In nucleotides, the CDR3 is TGTGCCAGTAGTAGAGGCGGGGGGACTAGTTCCTACGAGCAGTACTTC. Protein: CASSRGGGTSSYEQYF. The chain combines TRBV19 with TRBJ2-7; 8 bases agree with TRBD2. This CDR3 spans 16 amino acids. V shed 4 bases, J shed 1 base, and the junction held 9 bases outside the gene matches. Germline values: CDR1 LNHDA, CDR2 SQIVND (reference sequence).

The rearrangement joins TRBV28 to TRBJ2-2; 7 bases fit TRBD1. Germline loops: CDR1 MDHEN, CDR2 SYDVKM. This CDR3 has 12 amino acids. The trim removed 6 bases at V and 9 bases at J, leaving 4 bases unmatched. CDR3 loop: CASSRTGRELFF. The CDR3 DNA follows: TGTGCCAGCAGCAGGACAGGCCGGGAGCTGTTTTTT.

The rearrangement links TRBV5-1 to TRBJ2-7, with D uncertain. The germline V and J ends were trimmed by 0 bases and 3 bases, with 7 bases remaining between them. This CDR3 has 13 amino acids. Germline CDR1 SGHRS, CDR2 YFSETQ. CDR3 amino acids: CASSLGPGYEQYF. The CDR3 nucleotides are TGCGCCAGCAGCTTGGGGCCGGGCTACGAGCAGTACTTC.

The rearrangement uses TRBV28 and TRBJ2-3; D tentatively fits TRBD1 or TRBD2 (5 bases each). The germline gives CDR1 MDHEN, CDR2 SYDVKM. CDR3 length equals 16 residues. V was cut by 3 bases and J by 2 bases, with 15 bases left in between. The CDR3 here is CASSLGLGVNTDTQYF. The CDR3 DNA reads TGTGCCAGCAGTTTGGGGTTGGGGGTAAACACAGATACGCAGTATTTT.

In DNA form, the CDR3 reads TGTGCCATCAGTGGGTCAGGGAGACTAGGGGTGTCAGCAATGGAGCAGTTCTTC. Its translation is CAISGSGRLGVSAMEQFF. The chain employs TRBV10-3 and TRBJ2-1; tentatively, D is TRBD2 (6 bases). V dropped 4 bases and J dropped 10 bases, with 29 bases sitting between them. Germline CDR1 ENHRY, CDR2 SYGVKD. This CDR3 contains 18 residues.

CDR3 loop: CASSLARVSSYEQYF. For the CDR3, the DNA is TGTGCCAGCAGCCTCGCCAGGGTAAGCTCCTACGAGCAGTACTTC. The chain uses TRBV11-2 and TRBJ2-7, with a weak D call TRBD1 (5 bases). Trimming stripped 5 bases from V and 0 bases from J, with 14 bases between. Germline CDR1 and CDR2: SGHAT and FQNNGV. The CDR3 contains 15 residues.

The chain uses TRBV7-9 and TRBJ2-7; the D is unclear. The CDR3 consists of 15 residues. Trimming took 5 bases from V and 2 from J, leaving 16 bases between them. Germline V gene lookup returns CDR1 SEHNR and CDR2 FQNEAQ (reference sequence). CDR3 amino acids: CASSPRTESTYEQYF. CDR3 nucleotide sequence: TGTGCCAGCAGCCCGCGGACGGAGTCAACCTACGAGCAGTACTTC.

The chain carries TRBV5-1 and TRBJ2-1, with D maybe TRBD2 (6 bases). Germline V gene data show CDR1 as SGHRS and CDR2 as YFSETQ. The V gene lost 5 bases and the J gene lost 3 bases, with 6 bases spanning the gap. The CDR3 is 12 residues long. CDR3 loop: CASRRDYNEQFF. DNA of the CDR3: TGCGCCAGCAGGCGGGACTACAATGAGCAGTTCTTC.

The chain combines TRBV6-5 with TRBJ1-1, with D maybe TRBD1 (5 bases). This CDR3 has 14 amino acids. CDR1 and CDR2 from the germline V gene are MNHEY and SVGAGI. Deletions cut 4 bases from V and 1 base from J, with 10 bases between. CDR3 coding DNA: TGTGCCAGCAGTTCCCCCGGACAGAACACTGAAGCTTTCTTT. Its translation is CASSSPGQNTEAFF.

The chain links TRBV13 to TRBJ2-1; 13 positions match TRBD2. The CDR3 consists of 15 residues. Germline CDR1 is PRHDT and CDR2 is FYEKMQ (reference sequence). The V gene end was trimmed by 6 bases and the J gene end by 9 bases; junction bases not matched to a gene: 8. CDR3 in amino acids: CASSTGTSGTSEQFF. In nucleotides, the CDR3 is TGTGCCAGCAGTACCGGGACTAGCGGGACTTCTGAGCAGTTCTTC.

The rearrangement uses TRBV7-3 and TRBJ2-1; D is unclear. There are 13 residues in the CDR3. Trimming stripped 1 base from V and 9 bases from J, with 10 bases between. The germline V gene encodes CDR1 SGHTA and CDR2 FQGTGA. The CDR3 here is CASSLIGSGEQFF. CDR3 in DNA: TGTGCCAGCAGCTTAATAGGGTCCGGTGAGCAGTTCTTC.

This clone came up once. The chain joins TRBV4-2 to TRBJ2-2; 11 positions agree with TRBD2. This CDR3 contains 18 residues. Germline CDR1 is LGHNA and CDR2 is YNFKEQ. The V segment lost 1 base and the J segment 8 bases; nucleotides outside the gene matches: 12. In nucleotides, the CDR3 is TGTGCCAGCAGCCAAGCGACCCCCGGGGTAGCGGGAGGGGGGGAGCTGTTTTTT. Its translation is CASSQATPGVAGGGELFF.

The chain employs TRBV7-9 and TRBJ1-1; 7 bases are shared with TRBD1. Germline V gives CDR1 SEHNR, CDR2 FQNEAQ (reference sequence). V gave up 6 bases and J gave up 4 bases; unmatched junction bases: 5. This CDR3 is 13 amino acids long. DNA of the CDR3: TGTGCCAGCAGGCAACCAGGGGGCACTGAAGCTTTCTTT. Encoded protein: CASRQPGGTEAFF.

The gene calls are TRBV6-5 and TRBJ2-7; the match to TRBD1 covers 11 bases. CDR3 length: 15 residues. V gave up 3 bases and J gave up 3 bases; unmatched junction bases: 4. CDR1 and CDR2 (germline): MNHEY, SVGAGI. CDR3 bases: TGTGCCAGCAGTTATAGGACAGGGGGCTTCTACGAGCAGTACTTC. Protein: CASSYRTGGFYEQYF.

The rearrangement joins TRBV6-5 to TRBJ2-5; D possibly corresponds to TRBD1 (6 bases). The V gene's germline CDR1 is MNHEY and CDR2 SVGAGI. V gave up 2 bases and J gave up 3 bases, with 10 bases separating them. This CDR3 contains 14 residues. CDR3 loop: CASSYEAGEETQYF. For the CDR3, the DNA is TGTGCCAGCAGTTACGAGGCAGGGGAAGAGACCCAGTACTTC.

The V and J genes are TRBV10-3 and TRBJ2-1, with 8 bases fitting TRBD2. Germline lookup yields CDR1 ENHRY and CDR2 SYGVKD. CDR3 length: 13 amino acids. V lost 6 bases to trimming and J lost 5 bases; unmatched junction nucleotides: 3. DNA of the CDR3: TGTGCCATCAGGGGACTAGATCACAATGAGCAGTTCTTC. This sequence encodes CAIRGLDHNEQFF.

This clone turned up a few times. Here the CDR3 DNA reads TGTGCCAGCAGCCTCGATGTTGGACAGGGTAAGACCCAGCATTTT. Translation gives CASSLDVGQGKTQHF. The genes are TRBV5-5 and TRBJ1-5; 8 bases match TRBD1. CDR3 length equals 15 residues. Trimming took 4 bases from V and 11 from J; bases not matched to a gene: 14. From germline, CDR1 is SGHKS and CDR2 YYEKEE (reference sequence).

The rearrangement links TRBV7-9 to TRBJ2-1; 10 nucleotides agree with TRBD2. V dropped 5 bases and J dropped 7; count of bases not matched to a gene: 5. This CDR3 region has 14 residues. Germline lookup yields CDR1 SEHNR and CDR2 FQNEAQ (reference sequence). The CDR3 reads CASSMGLAPNEQFF. CDR3 sequence (DNA): TGTGCCAGCAGCATGGGACTAGCGCCGAATGAGCAGTTCTTC.

The chain carries TRBV2 and TRBJ2-6, with D perhaps matching TRBD1 (6 bases). This CDR3 has 16 residues. V shed 6 bases and J shed 4 bases, with 16 bases lying between them. Looked up from germline, CDR1 is SNHLY and CDR2 is FYNNEI. CDR3 residues: CASRRDNLAGANVLTF. CDR3 nucleotide sequence: TGTGCCAGCAGACGGGACAACCTGGCCGGGGCCAACGTCCTGACTTTC.

This clone has just one count. The V gene is TRBV4-3, the J gene TRBJ1-2; a possible D gene is TRBD1 (5 bases). The CDR3 length is 16 residues. CDR1 LGHNA and CDR2 YSLEER come from the germline V gene. V gave up 0 bases and J gave up 5 bases, with 16 bases separating them. The CDR3 reads CASSQEATGHPYGYTF. Here the CDR3 DNA reads TGCGCCAGCAGCCAAGAAGCCACAGGACACCCGTATGGCTACACCTTC.

The J gene is TRBJ2-2, the V gene TRBV27, with no clear D. V shed 2 bases and J shed 2 bases, with 21 bases lying between them. The CDR3 is made up of 19 amino acids. Germline lookup yields CDR1 MNHEY and CDR2 SMNVEV (reference sequence). The CDR3 loop reads CASSLRAFSRSTNTGELFF. The CDR3 DNA reads TGTGCCAGCAGTTTAAGAGCTTTTAGTCGAAGCACTAACACCGGGGAGCTGTTTTTT.

This chain connects TRBV5-1 to TRBJ2-7; the match to TRBD1 covers 8 bases. The germline CDR1 and CDR2 sequences are SGHRS and YFSETQ. This CDR3 is 14 amino acids long. V lost 4 bases, J lost 2 bases, and 5 bases stayed unmatched. CDR3 amino acids: CASSPRQGTYEQYF. The DNA of the CDR3 is TGCGCCAGCAGCCCAAGACAGGGGACCTACGAGCAGTACTTC.